The 18 T cell receptor beta chains listed next were all sequenced from one sample in a study of T cells in Graves' hyperthyroidism and ophthalmopathy. Amplified TCR beta CDR3 regions came from RNA transcripts. TCR CDR3 underwent first-round RT-PCR with the HTBI primer set. TCRdb used MiXCR to reprocess the multiplex PCR reads, holding one entry per CDR3 protein. The sample shows hundreds of thousands of distinct CDR3 sequences, 38% of them seen only once. Sequenced sample: blood. Source of these receptors: a man aged 18 to 29 with Graves' hyperthyroidism.

This clonotype was observed a handful of times. V is TRBV4-1 and J is TRBJ2-2; 9 nucleotides match TRBD2. Germline V lookup: CDR1 MGHRA, CDR2 YSYEKL. The CDR3 is made up of 14 amino acids. Germline trimming cut 1 base from V and 6 bases from J; bases unmatched to any gene: 0. The CDR3 DNA reads as TGCGCCAGCAGCCAAGGCGGGGGGGCCGGGGAGCTGTTTTTT. It yields the protein CASSQGGGAGELFF.

CDR3 DNA: TGTGCCAGCAGTTTATTGGGGGGGGTCCGTTCACCCCTCCACTTT. It codes for CASSLLGGVRSPLHF. The chain uses TRBV2 and TRBJ1-6, with a possible D match to TRBD1 (5 bases). Trimming shortened V by 5 bases and J by 9 bases, and 17 bases separated the two germline ends. The V gene's germline CDR1 is SNHLY and CDR2 FYNNEI. This CDR3 has 15 residues.

This clonotype turned up a few times. The V and J genes are TRBV9 and TRBJ1-1; D might be TRBD1 (6 bases). The CDR3 runs 15 residues. Trimming shortened V by 0 bases and J by 6 bases, and 15 bases separated the two germline ends. The germline V gene encodes CDR1 SGDLS and CDR2 YYNGEE. CDR3 DNA sequence: TGTGCCAGCAGCGTAGTTGGGGGCGGAGAGGCTGAAGCTTTCTTT. This gives the protein CASSVVGGGEAEAFF.

This clonotype has only a few counts. The chain links TRBV11-3 to TRBJ2-7, with D possibly being TRBD1 (5 bases). Germline V gives CDR1 SGHNT, CDR2 YENEEA. CDR3 length: 14 amino acids. V was pared by 4 bases and J by 4 bases, with 14 bases between. This CDR3 reads CASSSRQSGYEQYF. DNA for the CDR3: TGTGCCAGCAGCTCCAGACAGTCTGGATACGAGCAGTACTTC.

The genes are TRBV7-8 and TRBJ1-5; perhaps TRBD1 as D (5 bases). CDR3 length equals 14 residues. Germline loops: CDR1 SGHVS, CDR2 FQNEAQ. Trimming removed 11 bases at V and 3 bases at J, with 17 bases between. The CDR3 coding sequence is TGTGCCGCCGGACTTGGACAAGACAATCAGCCCCAGCATTTT. Its translation: CAAGLGQDNQPQHF.

This clonotype was recorded at least ten times. This rearrangement joins TRBV4-1 to TRBJ1-2; perhaps TRBD1 as D (5 bases). The length of the CDR3 is 14 residues. The V end lost 1 base, the J end lost 5 bases, and 11 bases lay between the germline ends. CDR1 MGHRA and CDR2 YSYEKL come from the germline V gene. CDR3 DNA: TGCGCCAGCAGCCAAGTATACGGGACTTATGGCTACACCTTC. This sequence encodes CASSQVYGTYGYTF.

This rearrangement joins TRBV6-1 to TRBJ1-2, with a tentative D call TRBD1 (5 bases). This CDR3 is built from 15 residues. V shed 3 bases and J shed 10 bases, with 21 bases lying between them. Germline V CDR1 and CDR2: MNHNS, SASEGT. The CDR3 DNA sequence: TGTGCCAGCAGTGATGAGGTGGGGGGAAGACCTGTCTACACCTTC. It specifies CASSDEVGGRPVYTF.

Only a few counts were recorded for this clonotype. This CDR3 reads CASSEGAGSNEKLFF. For the CDR3, the DNA is TGTGCCAGCAGTGAAGGCGCAGGGTCTAATGAAAAACTGTTTTTT. The chain employs TRBV6-5 and TRBJ1-4, with D possibly TRBD1 on 5 matching bases. The CDR3 is 15 residues long. V was pared by 5 bases and J by 3 bases, with 13 bases between. Germline V gene sequence: CDR1 MNHEY, CDR2 SVGAGI.

This clonotype was seen only once. V usage is TRBV15 and J usage is TRBJ2-7; possible D gene TRBD2, 6 bases. The germline V and J ends were trimmed by 3 bases and 6 bases, with 12 bases remaining between them. The CDR3 length is 13 residues. Germline loops: CDR1 LNHNV, CDR2 YYDKDF (reference sequence). The CDR3 sequence: CATSSLDYREQYF. Here the CDR3 DNA reads TGTGCCACCAGCAGCTTGGACTACCGCGAGCAGTACTTC.

Notes on this clonotype: At one of its ends the junction is not consistent with the germline gene, which may arise from a read error. The V call is TRBV10-3, the J call TRBJ2-5; D not resolved. Germline values: CDR1 ENHRY, CDR2 SYGVKD. The CDR3 is 12 amino acids. This CDR3 reads CASSSQQETQYF. In DNA, the CDR3 is TGTGCCAGCAGTTCACAACAAGAGACCCAGTACTTC.

The J gene is TRBJ1-2, the V gene TRBV15; D possibly corresponds to TRBD1 (6 bases). Germline V lookup: CDR1 LNHNV, CDR2 YYDKDF (reference sequence). CDR3 size: 13 residues. V was trimmed by 9 bases and J by 2 bases, leaving 13 bases between them. As DNA, the CDR3 is TGTGCCACAAAACAAGGGGGGAACTATGGCTACACCTTC. This translates into CATKQGGNYGYTF.

This clonotype was observed a handful of times. CDR3 nucleotide sequence: TGTGCCAGCAGCTTTCCCATGGCAGGAGGATTCGAGCAGTACTTC. Residues: CASSFPMAGGFEQYF. V is TRBV7-8 and J is TRBJ2-7; TRBD2 is a possible D gene (5 bases). Between the trimmed V and J ends, which lost 3 bases and 6 bases, there was a span of 18 bases. CDR1 is SGHVS, CDR2 FQNEAQ, per germline. There are 15 residues in the CDR3.

The chain links TRBV7-8 to TRBJ1-3, with D tentatively TRBD1 (5 bases). The CDR3 runs to 16 residues. The V gene's germline CDR1 is SGHVS and CDR2 FQNEAQ. V was pared by 2 bases and J by 0 bases, with 11 bases between. The CDR3 loop is CASSLLGGYSGNTIYF. The DNA of the CDR3 is TGTGCCAGCAGCTTATTGGGGGGGTACTCTGGAAACACCATATATTTT.

This clonotype was picked up a small number of times. The V call is TRBV9, the J call TRBJ2-5; D call uncertain. The V gene's germline CDR1 is SGDLS and CDR2 YYNGEE. V dropped 0 bases and J dropped 3 bases, with 6 bases sitting between them. The CDR3 is 13 residues long. The CDR3 bases are TGTGCCAGCAGCGTAGCCCAGAAAGAGACCCAGTACTTC. Its protein product is CASSVAQKETQYF.

This clonotype was seen repeatedly, ten times or more. The chain recombines TRBV6-5 with TRBJ1-6; D perhaps matches TRBD1 (6 bases). The CDR3 has 13 amino acids. CDR1 MNHEY and CDR2 SVGAGI come from the germline V gene. Trimming removed 5 bases at V and 7 bases at J, with 9 bases between. As DNA, the CDR3 is TGTGCCAGCAGTCCAGGGGCCAATTCACCCCTCCACTTT. As protein: CASSPGANSPLHF.

This clonotype was recorded many times. The V call is TRBV7-3, the J call TRBJ1-1; possible D gene TRBD1, 6 bases. Germline CDR1 and CDR2: SGHTA and FQGTGA. The CDR3 has 13 amino acids. Between the trimmed V and J ends, which lost 8 bases and 2 bases, there was a span of 12 bases. The CDR3, as DNA: TGTGCCAGCGCCTGGGGGGCTAACACTGAAGCTTTCTTT. It specifies CASAWGANTEAFF.

This clonotype has a handful of counts. The J gene is TRBJ2-7, the V gene TRBV13; the match to TRBD2 covers 7 bases. Germline V gene sequence: CDR1 PRHDT, CDR2 FYEKMQ (reference sequence). There are 14 residues in the CDR3. The trim removed 3 bases at V and 5 bases at J, leaving 7 bases unmatched. CDR3 region: CASSFWTSPHEQYF. The CDR3 DNA follows: TGTGCCAGCAGCTTTTGGACTAGTCCCCACGAGCAGTACTTC.

This clonotype came up many times. The gene calls are TRBV10-3 and TRBJ1-1; TRBD1 is a possible D gene (6 bases). Germline V gene sequence: CDR1 ENHRY, CDR2 SYGVKD. V was clipped by 4 bases and J by 4 bases, with 13 bases between them. There are 14 residues in the CDR3. The CDR3 loop is CAISVGGGTTEAFF. The CDR3 DNA sequence: TGTGCCATCAGTGTAGGGGGGGGGACCACTGAAGCTTTCTTT.